The T cell receptor (beta chain) under discussion was sequenced for a study of blood T cell repertoires in COVID-19. About the research overall: Samples taken during acute and convalescent COVID-19 were collected in the United States, Italy and Spain. The cDNA or gDNA used as material had been derived from T cells, B-cell-depleted T cells, or PBMCs.

In Seattle, patients joined the study during active infection and were tracked longitudinally. Original processing methods: How many nucleated cells were present was estimated from reference gene primer amplification. TCRdb keeps only in-frame clones here, not all; method: immunoSEQ multiplex PCR. The V and J calls and clone size are taken from that table; D and trimming were inferred from the DNA. The sample yields 250,000 to 350,000 clones, 88% seen once. Looked up from germline, CDR1 is MDHEN and CDR2 is SYDVKM. V was trimmed by 4 bases and J by 0 bases, leaving 10 bases between them. The CDR3 has 15 amino acids.

This receptor was identified in a woman under 40 with COVID-19, enrolled during active disease. The J gene is TRBJ1-5, the V gene TRBV28, with D unresolved. Sequencing input: peripheral blood. The CDR3 DNA follows: TGTGCCAGCAGTTCGGACTTCCTTAGCAATCAGCCCCAGCATTTT. Translated: CASSSDFLSNQPQHF. Combining the CDR3 with reference TRBV28 and TRBJ1-5 gives the whole variable domain DVKVTQSSRYLVKRTGEKVFLECVQDMDHENMFWYRQDPGLGLRLIYFSYDVKMKEKGDIPEGYSVSREKKERFSLILESASTNQTSMYLCASSSDFLSNQPQHFGDGTRLSIL.